Listed below are T cell receptor beta chains from one sample, sequenced in a study of cytomegalovirus exposure and HLA in healthy donors. Data came from immunoSEQ multiplex PCR; TCRdb stores just in-frame clones and leaves some out. The top ten clones hold 1.5% to 2% of a sample with about 110,000 clones, about 16% of them seen once. Sequencing input: PBMCs. The origin of the receptors is a woman younger than 30 in good health and CMV-seronegative. CDR3s include the opening cysteine and the closing phenylalanine or tryptophan. Each record gives: CDR3 length, clone size, V gene, J gene, D gene, CDR3 protein, CDR3 DNA. A D gene is named only where the DNA matches it firmly. The size field is filled for only some rows; it gives once, few, many or a size class.

15	-	TRBV5-4	TRBJ2-2	TRBD2	CASRRGAGDTGELFF	TGTGCCAGCCGGCGGGGGGCGGGGGACACCGGGGAGCTGTTTTTT
14	few	TRBV6-4	TRBJ2-7	-	CASSDSRRTYEQYF	TGTGCCAGCAGTGACTCGAGGCGGACCTACGAGCAGTACTTC
15	-	TRBV15	TRBJ2-3	TRBD2	CATSRDSGGADTQYF	TGTGCCACCAGCAGAGATAGCGGGGGGGCAGATACGCAGTATTTT
15	few	TRBV9	TRBJ2-7	TRBD1	CASSVAGGASYEQYF	TGTGCCAGCAGCGTAGCAGGGGGCGCATCCTACGAGCAGTACTTC
12	few	TRBV28	TRBJ2-7	-	CASMTGSYEQYF	TGTGCCAGCATGACAGGTTCCTACGAGCAGTACTTC
11	few	TRBV29-1	TRBJ2-7	-	CSVEDPYEQYF	TGCAGCGTTGAAGATCCGTACGAGCAGTACTTC
17	-	TRBV4-2	TRBJ2-2	TRBD1	CASSQRDGQENTGELFF	TGTGCCAGCAGCCAAAGGGACGGACAGGAGAACACCGGGGAGCTGTTTTTT
14	-	TRBV11-2	TRBJ2-3	TRBD1	CASSWDRGPDTQYF	TGTGCCAGCAGCTGGGACAGGGGACCAGATACGCAGTATTTT
16	many	TRBV9	TRBJ1-1	-	CASSVAGGPLNTEAFF	TGTGCCAGCAGCGTAGCGGGGGGCCCCTTGAACACTGAAGCTTTCTTT
11	few	TRBV28	TRBJ2-3	-	CASSSEDTQYF	TGTGCCAGCAGTTCCGAGGATACGCAGTATTTT
15	-	TRBV6-5	TRBJ1-6	-	CASSLGGRGGSPLHF	TGTGCCAGCAGTTTGGGGGGAAGGGGTGGGTCACCCCTCCACTTT
13	few	TRBV28	TRBJ1-2	-	CASSFLISPGYTF	TGTGCCAGCAGTTTCTTAATTAGTCCAGGCTACACCTTC
13	-	TRBV19	TRBJ1-1	-	CASITLGGTEAFF	TGTGCCAGTATCACGCTCGGGGGGACTGAAGCTTTCTTT
15	few	TRBV6-5	TRBJ1-2	-	CASSSQGFSNYGYTF	TGTGCCAGCAGTAGTCAGGGGTTTTCTAACTATGGCTACACCTTC
15	-	TRBV18	TRBJ2-6	TRBD2	CASSPGLAGANVLTF	TGTGCCAGCTCACCTGGACTAGCTGGGGCCAACGTCCTGACTTTC
13	few	TRBV6-5	TRBJ2-1	TRBD2	CASSYSILAGRFF	TGTGCCAGCAGTTACTCGATTCTAGCGGGACGGTTCTTC
17	few	TRBV9	TRBJ2-3	TRBD2	CASSVGASSGGADTQYF	TGTGCCAGCAGCGTAGGAGCTTCTAGCGGGGGAGCAGATACGCAGTATTTT
16	-	TRBV7-9	TRBJ2-7	TRBD1	CASSGDRGKMTYEQYF	TGTGCCAGCAGTGGGGACAGGGGAAAAATGACCTACGAGCAGTACTTC
14	-	TRBV7-6	TRBJ1-1	-	CASSLAGGHTEAFF	TGTGCCAGCAGCTTAGCGGGTGGGCACACTGAAGCTTTCTTT
14	-	TRBV4-1	TRBJ1-4	-	CASSPRQLNEKLFF	TGCGCCAGCAGCCCCCGACAGCTGAATGAAAAACTGTTTTTT
13	few	TRBV7-2	TRBJ1-2	-	CASSQDPNYGYTF	TGTGCCAGCAGCCAGGATCCAAACTATGGCTACACCTTC
14	few	TRBV6-7	TRBJ2-7	-	CASSYFLGPYEQYF	TGTGCCAGCAGTTATTTTCTAGGTCCCTACGAGCAGTACTTC
14	few	TRBV7-9	TRBJ2-7	-	CASSPTGTSYEQYF	TGTGCCAGCAGCCCTACAGGAACCAGCTACGAGCAGTACTTC
13	few	TRBV2	TRBJ1-4	-	CASTGPRGKKLFF	TGTGCCAGCACCGGACCCAGGGGCAAAAAACTGTTTTTT
14	few	TRBV29-1	TRBJ2-7	-	CSVEVQTSSYEQYF	TGCAGCGTTGAAGTCCAGACTAGCTCCTACGAGCAGTACTTC
18	few	TRBV5-1	TRBJ2-5	TRBD1	CASSRDSPGPVVGKTQYF	TGCGCCAGCAGCCGGGACAGTCCCGGACCCGTGGTCGGTAAGACCCAGTACTTC
15	-	TRBV11-2	TRBJ2-7	TRBD1	CASSSQGARVHEQYF	TGTGCCAGCAGCTCCCAGGGGGCGCGTGTCCACGAGCAGTACTTC
14	few	TRBV5-1	TRBJ1-1	-	CASSLAGGATEAFF	TGCGCCAGCAGCTTGGCCGGAGGGGCCACTGAAGCTTTCTTT
14	-	TRBV12-5	TRBJ2-5	TRBD1	CASGPGDSAETQYF	TGTGCTAGTGGTCCAGGGGACAGTGCGGAGACCCAGTACTTC
14	-	TRBV6-6	TRBJ2-7	-	CASSYSRDAYEQYF	TGTGCCAGCAGTTACTCGCGGGACGCCTACGAGCAGTACTTC
11	few	TRBV7-9	TRBJ2-1	-	CASSRDIEQFF	TGTGCCAGCAGCCGGGACATTGAGCAGTTCTTC
14	few	TRBV29-1	TRBJ2-7	-	CSVSERQGGYEQYF	TGCAGCGTGTCAGAACGGCAGGGCGGCTACGAGCAGTACTTC
15	-	TRBV7-9	TRBJ2-7	-	CASSPRVASSYEQYF	TGTGCCAGCAGCCCGAGAGTAGCGTCCTCCTACGAGCAGTACTTC
13	-	TRBV2	TRBJ2-5	-	CASIPYLAETQYF	TGTGCCAGCATCCCCTACTTAGCAGAGACCCAGTACTTC
16	few	TRBV6-1	TRBJ1-2	TRBD1	CASSEETGLANYGYTF	TGTGCCAGCAGTGAAGAGACAGGGTTAGCTAACTATGGCTACACCTTC
18	-	TRBV28	TRBJ1-5	-	CASSSPLGGSPSRGSQHF	TGTGCCAGCAGCTCCCCCCTCGGAGGATCACCCTCACGGGGGTCCCAGCATTTT
15	few	TRBV9	TRBJ1-5	TRBD1	CASRTGTDRAQPQHF	TGTGCCAGCAGGACGGGGACGGACAGGGCTCAGCCCCAGCATTTT
15	-	TRBV11-3	TRBJ2-7	TRBD2	CASSSGGAGSYEQYF	TGTGCCAGCAGCTCCGGGGGGGCAGGCTCCTACGAGCAGTACTTC
12	few	TRBV29-1	TRBJ2-7	-	CSAAGRADEQYF	TGCAGCGCAGCGGGCAGGGCGGACGAGCAGTACTTC
14	few	TRBV19	TRBJ1-5	TRBD1	CAASGTGINQPQHF	TGTGCCGCCTCCGGGACAGGGATTAATCAGCCCCAGCATTTT
15	few	TRBV5-1	TRBJ1-1	TRBD1	CASRSTGGPNTEAFF	TGCGCCAGCAGGTCGACAGGGGGCCCGAACACTGAAGCTTTCTTT
15	few	TRBV11-2	TRBJ1-6	TRBD1	CASSPDRAGGSPLHF	TGTGCCAGCAGCCCAGACAGGGCGGGGGGTTCACCCCTCCACTTT
13	few	TRBV28	TRBJ2-7	-	CASSLSFSYEQYF	TGTGCCAGCAGTTTATCTTTCTCCTACGAGCAGTACTTC
15	-	TRBV28	TRBJ1-5	-	CASSSWTSSNQPQHF	TGTGCCAGCAGTTCGTGGACAAGTAGCAATCAGCCCCAGCATTTT
17	few	TRBV7-2	TRBJ1-3	TRBD1	CASSLGQGVGSGNTIYF	TGTGCCAGCAGCTTGGGACAGGGGGTCGGCTCTGGAAACACCATATATTTT
16	-	TRBV7-8	TRBJ1-1	TRBD1	CASSTYRGRKGTEAFF	TGTGCCAGCAGCACCTACAGGGGGCGGAAGGGTACTGAAGCTTTCTTT
15	-	TRBV19	TRBJ1-5	-	CASTRTVNSNQPQHF	TGTGCCAGTACACGGACAGTTAATAGCAATCAGCCCCAGCATTTT
16	-	TRBV6-1	TRBJ2-5	-	CASSETTGRPFETQYF	TGTGCCAGCAGTGAGACTACAGGGCGTCCTTTTGAGACCCAGTACTTC